Described below is a single TCR beta chain sequence and its context. The antigen it recognizes is unknown. There are no base qualities to consult, and no much larger clone falls within one base. Whole blood was collected in K2EDTA tubes by collaborating institutions according to the institutions' own protocols. For TCRbeta analysis, collaborator samples were shipped as frozen whole blood, as isolated PBMCs, or as DNA extracted from either sample type. The CDR3 runs 14 amino acids, cysteine and phenylalanine included. The DNA shown is the 42-base CDR3, in frame from base 1. CDR1 is given as SGHTA and CDR2 as FQGTGA, both from the germline V gene. The junction shows trimming of 3 bases on V and 3 bases on J, plus 11 bases between the germline ends. This specimen belongs to a study of blood T cell repertoires in COVID-19 (dated by TCRdb to about 2020). General notes on the study: Samples covering the acute and convalescent phases of COVID-19 were provided by collaborators in the United States, Italy and Spain. Samples were obtained from the ongoing ImmuneRACE study (first 160 participants) and from 1,200 or so subjects provided by 6 global collaborators. A freely available public database, intended as a resource for researchers studying the immune response to SARS-CoV-2, is where the repertoires were released. Where HLA class I and class II types were available, the types were taken from metadata supplied by the sample provider, not from assay-based typing. The prospective study material was composed of cDNA or gDNA derived from T cells, B-cell-depleted T cells, or PBMCs. A de-identified subject ID, COVID-19 status, age in years and sex were almost always included in the sample metadata. Deeply sampled blood TCRbeta repertoires from subjects exposed to, actively infected with, or recovered from COVID-19 were included in the dataset. Study-wide findings and limitations: The amount of clinical and demographic metadata varied by source and participant and was provided uncurated.

The immunoSEQ Assay, a bias-controlled multiplex PCR, was used to amplify TCRbeta CDR3 regions from genomic DNA. The authors' analysis ran thus. Within the assay, amplification of reference gene primers was used to estimate how many nucleated cells each sample contained. To quantify the absolute abundance of each unique TCRbeta CDR3 rearrangement, sequence reads were collapsed and filtered. For each sample, productive Simpson clonality was calculated as the square root of Simpson's diversity index across productive rearrangements. What TCRdb holds here is the immuneACCESS table cut down to in-frame rearrangements. Part of the clones is not present; checked against another copy, under half of the missing clones reflect an unresolved V gene, and the others are unexplained. The V and J calls and clone size were taken over from that table, and D and trimming were inferred from the DNA. This sample gives fewer than 200,000 clones in total; around 72% of them show up just once. Less than 3% of the sample is in the top ten clones.

The specimen sequenced was peripheral blood. This TCR was sampled from a woman older than 75 with acute or convalescent COVID-19. The chain couples TRBV7-3 to TRBJ2-5; TRBD1 might be the D gene, on 5 matching bases. This receptor carries the CDR3 CASSLTWGEETQYF. The sequenced DNA is TGTGCCAGCAGCTTGACATGGGGCGAAGAGACCCAGTACTTC.